Shown below are 15 T cell receptor beta chains from a single sample sequenced in a study of molecular identifiers for immune sequencing clone quantification. One entry per CDR3 protein, called by TCRdb with MiXCR from the PCR reads. The repertoire includes about 500,000 distinct CDR3 sequences, about 25% of them detected once, and under 0.8% sits in the top ten. The sequencing input was naive CD8+ T cells from blood, with Jurkat cell RNA spiked in. Subset in this sample: FACS-sorted CD8+CD4-CCR7+CD45RA+ naive T cells. The receptor set was obtained from a human donor in good health. Some libraries in this study had Jurkat cell RNA spiked in.

The sample holds many counts of this clonotype. V and J are TRBV29-1 and TRBJ2-3; TRBD2 agrees at 10 bases. The CDR3 spans 16 residues. The trim removed 6 bases at V and 2 bases at J, leaving 11 bases unmatched. Germline V CDR1 and CDR2: SQVTM, ANQGSEA. The CDR3 protein is CSVSLPSGGATDTQYF. The DNA for the CDR3 is TGCAGCGTCTCGTTGCCCAGCGGGGGGGCCACAGATACGCAGTATTTT.

This clonotype was detected once. A read error may produce the germline difference seen at one junction end. This rearrangement joins TRBV30 to TRBJ2-3; no reliable D call. CDR3 size: 16 residues. Per the germline V gene, CDR1 is GTSNPN and CDR2 is SVGIG (reference sequence). CDR3 coding DNA: TGTGCCAGGAGTGTAAGTTGGCAGAAACACACAGATACGCAGTATTTT. This gives the protein CARSVSWQKHTDTQYF.

This clonotype was seen a handful of times. The rearrangement joins TRBV20-1 to TRBJ2-7; unclear D gene. V lost 0 bases and J lost 0, with 12 bases in between. In germline, CDR1 is DFQATT, CDR2 SNEGSKA (reference sequence). The CDR3 loop spans 15 amino acids. In DNA form, the CDR3 reads TGCAGTGCTAGAGATAGGGATACGAGCTCCTACGAGCAGTACTTC. Translated: CSARDRDTSSYEQYF.

This clonotype has more than one count but fewer than ten. This may arise from a read error, as a much more abundant clone is one base away. Given the absence of the conserved phenylalanine or tryptophan at the CDR3 end, a read error is likely. The chain couples TRBV12-5 to TRBJ1-4, with no clear D. Germline assignment: CDR1 LGHNT and CDR2 FRNRAP. V was pared by 7 bases and J by 7 bases, with 16 bases between. This CDR3 has 14 amino acids. This CDR3 reads CASAPLEPGEKLFY. The CDR3 region has the DNA TGTGCTAGTGCCCCCCTCGAGCCGGGTGAAAAACTGTTTTAT.

Only a few counts were recorded for this clonotype. CDR3 nucleotides: TGTGCCAGTACCAATCCGGGCGGGACAGAAATTACCAGCACAGATACGCAGTATTTT. Translated, it gives CASTNPGGTEITSTDTQYF. This chain links TRBV19 with TRBJ2-3, with D perhaps matching TRBD1 (7 bases). This CDR3 comprises 19 residues. Looked up from germline, CDR1 is LNHDA and CDR2 is SQIVND (reference sequence). The V end lost 7 bases, the J end lost 0 bases, and 26 bases lay between the germline ends. Full variable domain (rest looked up from reference TRBV19 and TRBJ2-3): DGGITQSPKYLFRKEGQNVTLSCEQNLNHDAMYWYRQDPGQGLRLIYYSQIVNDFQKGDIAEGYSVSREKKESFPLTVTSAQKNPTAFYLCASTNPGGTEITSTDTQYFGPGTRLTVL.

This clonotype has more than one count but fewer than ten. The V gene is TRBV3-1, the J gene TRBJ2-2; 8 bases map to TRBD2. This CDR3 has 15 amino acids. CDR1 is LGHDT and CDR2 is YNNKEL in the germline V gene (reference sequence). Trimming removed 1 base from V and 4 bases from J; junction bases left unmatched: 2. This chain's CDR3 is CASSQGRGGTGELFF. DNA of the CDR3: TGTGCCAGCAGCCAAGGACGGGGGGGCACCGGGGAGCTGTTTTTT.

Regarding this clonotype: A junction end diverges from the germline sequence, so it may reflect a read error. The V call is TRBV6-2 or TRBV6-3, the J call TRBJ1-5; D unresolved. The CDR3 extends over 15 amino acids. The germline gives CDR1 MNHEY, CDR2 SVGEGT. CDR3 in DNA: TGTGCCAGCAGTTACCAGCACTGGAGCAATCGGCCCCAGCATTTT. Protein product: CASSYQHWSNRPQHF.

This clonotype was counted many times. This chain connects TRBV28 to TRBJ2-7; D gene ambiguous. Germline-derived CDR1 and CDR2 are MDHEN and SYDVKM. Trimming stripped 2 bases from V and 0 bases from J, with 8 bases between. This CDR3 comprises 14 residues. The CDR3 protein is CASSLGQYSYEQYF. In DNA, the CDR3 is TGTGCCAGCAGTTTAGGGCAGTACTCCTACGAGCAGTACTTC.

Remarks on this clonotype: A much larger clone is a single base away; this may be a read error. V is TRBV11-2 and J is TRBJ2-7; tentatively, D is TRBD2 (5 bases). The CDR3 length is 13 residues. Looked up from germline, CDR1 is SGHAT and CDR2 is FQNNGV. CDR3 sequence: CASSPRGPLEQCF. The CDR3 coding sequence is TGTGCCAGCAGCCCCCGCGGGCCTCTCGAGCAGTGCTTC.

The V call is TRBV7-8, the J call TRBJ2-7; weak D call: TRBD1 (6 bases). The CDR3 sequence is 15 residues long. CDR1 and CDR2 from the germline V gene are SGHVS and FQNEAQ. V was trimmed by 0 bases and J by 3 bases, leaving 12 bases between them. The CDR3 region has the DNA TGTGCCAGCAGCTTAGCGTGGCAGGGGAGCTACGAGCAGTACTTC. Amino acid sequence: CASSLAWQGSYEQYF.

The sample holds a few counts of this clonotype. The junction shows a germline mismatch at one end, possibly a read error. The CDR3 reads CASMTGGSSEQYF. Here the CDR3 DNA reads TGTGCCAGTATGACAGGGGGCTCCTCCGAGCAGTACTTC. The chain uses TRBV2 and TRBJ2-7; 10 bases match TRBD1. The CDR3 has 13 residues. The V gene's germline CDR1 is SNHLY and CDR2 FYNNEI.

This clonotype has only a few counts. CDR3 sequence reads: CASSLGDSANQPQHF. The CDR3 region has the DNA TGTGCCAGCAGCCTGGGGGACAGTGCGAATCAGCCCCAGCATTTT. The chain joins TRBV5-6 to TRBJ1-5; 7 positions agree with TRBD1. Germline values: CDR1 SGHDT, CDR2 YYEEEE. J lost 4 bases, V lost 4 bases, and 8 bases had no gene match. The CDR3 runs 15 residues.

This clonotype showed up just a few times. CDR3 sequence reads: CASSGGALEQYF. CDR3 bases: TGCGCCAGCTCCGGGGGGGCCCTCGAGCAGTACTTC. The chain has TRBV5-1 and TRBJ2-7; 8 nucleotides match TRBD2. The germline V gene encodes CDR1 SGHRS and CDR2 YFSETQ. The CDR3 spans 12 residues. V lost 7 bases, J lost 6 bases, and 6 bases stayed unmatched.

This rearrangement joins TRBV5-1 to TRBJ1-6, with D hard to call. The CDR3 sequence is 11 residues long. Germline assignment: CDR1 SGHRS and CDR2 YFSETQ. Trimming left V 3 bases short and J 8 bases short, with 3 bases between. The CDR3 loop reads CASSSYSPLHF. CDR3 nucleotides: TGCGCCAGCAGCTCTTATTCACCCCTCCACTTT.

As for this clonotype: Just one base apart from a much larger clone, this may be a read error. The chain uses TRBV4-1 and TRBJ2-6; TRBD1 might be the D (5 bases). CDR1 and CDR2 from the germline V gene are MGHRA and YSYEKL. This CDR3 is built from 16 residues. CDR3 loop: CASSQDHRSGANVMTF. CDR3 bases: TGCGCCAGCAGCCAAGATCACCGCTCTGGGGCCAACGTCATGACTTTC.